The entry below gives a single T cell receptor beta chain sequence along with its context. The sample comes from a study of blood T cell repertoires in COVID-19. Unmatched junction bases numbered 5, after V lost 4 bases and J lost 7 bases. CDR3 length: 14 amino acids. From germline, CDR1 is SGHRS and CDR2 YFSETQ. TCRdb keeps only in-frame clones here, not all; method: immunoSEQ multiplex PCR. The table has about 280,000 clones, around 90% seen once. The source of this sequence is a woman aged 55 to 70 in a cohort exposed to, infected with or recovered from COVID-19 (not recorded which). Sequencing was performed on PBMCs or T cells enriched from blood (not recorded which). This chain joins TRBV5-1 and TRBJ2-2, with 9 bases that match TRBD2. Here the CDR3 DNA reads TGCGCCAGCAGCAAGCTAGCGGGACTCGGGGAGCTGTTTTTT. This sequence encodes CASSKLAGLGELFF.